A single sample gave rise to the 7 T cell receptor beta chains below, sequenced in a study of shared clonotypes between healthy human individuals. In the naive CD8 group, cells lacked CD45RO and were positively selected for CCR7, so terminally differentiated effector memory CD45RA+ cells were left out. TCRdb's table, derived via immunoSEQ multiplex PCR, lists solely in-frame clones and lacks some. Of 2 million to 2.5 million clones in the sample, less than 95% were seen once. Sequencing was done on a sample of naive CD8+ T cells sorted from blood. These receptors all stem from a young man in good health.

The V and J genes are TRBV6-4 and TRBJ2-7; D remains unclear. Germline assignment: CDR1 MRHNA and CDR2 SNTAGT. This CDR3 region has 14 residues. The germline V and J ends were trimmed by 6 bases and 2 bases, with 14 bases remaining between them. The CDR3 loop is CASRGGGAAYEQYF. Written as DNA, the CDR3 is TGTGCCAGCAGAGGTGGTGGCGCAGCCTACGAGCAGTACTTC.

The V gene is TRBV2, the J gene TRBJ2-3; 13 nucleotides agree with TRBD2. Germline CDR1 SNHLY, CDR2 FYNNEI. V dropped 0 bases and J dropped 3; count of bases not matched to a gene: 3. The CDR3 runs 17 residues. The CDR3: CASSEAQGLAGTDTQYF. For the CDR3, the DNA is TGTGCCAGCAGTGAAGCGCAGGGACTAGCGGGAACAGATACGCAGTATTTT. The complete variable domain, with remaining parts taken from reference TRBV2 and TRBJ2-3, reads EPEVTQTPSHQVTQMGQEVILRCVPISNHLYFYWYRQILGQKVEFLVSFYNNEISEKSEIFDDQFSVERPDGSNFTLKIRSTKLEDSAMYFCASSEAQGLAGTDTQYFGPGTRLTVL.

V usage is TRBV13 and J usage is TRBJ2-7; D is perhaps TRBD1 (6 bases). Germline values: CDR1 PRHDT, CDR2 FYEKMQ (reference sequence). V dropped 3 bases and J dropped 2 bases, with 8 bases sitting between them. CDR3 size: 13 residues. For the CDR3, the DNA is TGTGCCAGCAGCTTGGGGGACACCTACGAGCAGTACTTC. Its translation is CASSLGDTYEQYF.

V and J are TRBV28 and TRBJ2-7; 7 bases match TRBD2. Trimming took 2 bases from V and 5 from J; bases not matched to a gene: 6. The CDR3 is 14 amino acids. Looked up from germline, CDR1 is MDHEN and CDR2 is SYDVKM. The CDR3 region has the DNA TGTGCCAGCAGTTTACCCCGGGAGGAAGACGAGCAGTACTTC. As protein: CASSLPREEDEQYF.

The chain uses TRBV7-9 and TRBJ2-7, with D tentatively TRBD2 (5 bases). The ends were cut back, 4 bases at V and 0 bases at J, with 19 bases in the middle. CDR3 length: 17 amino acids. Germline lookup yields CDR1 SEHNR and CDR2 FQNEAQ (reference sequence). DNA for the CDR3: TGTGCCAGCAGCTCACGAGGCCTACGGGATACCTCCTACGAGCAGTACTTC. It translates to CASSSRGLRDTSYEQYF.

V usage is TRBV29-1 and J usage is TRBJ2-1; no clear D gene. Germline V gene lookup returns CDR1 SQVTM and CDR2 ANQGSEA. Trimming removed 5 bases from V and 0 bases from J, with 17 bases in between. The CDR3 runs to 16 residues. DNA of the CDR3: TGCAGCGTTCAAGGGATCCAACCCAACTCCTACAATGAGCAGTTCTTC. It specifies CSVQGIQPNSYNEQFF.

V is TRBV4-1 and J is TRBJ2-3; TRBD2 aligns across 11 bases. Germline V lookup: CDR1 MGHRA, CDR2 YSYEKL. The CDR3 covers 15 residues. The V gene end was trimmed by 4 bases and the J gene end by 1 base; junction bases not matched to a gene: 1. CDR3 in amino acids: CASSLLAGGTDTQYF. The DNA of the CDR3 is TGCGCCAGCAGCCTACTAGCGGGGGGCACAGATACGCAGTATTTT.